This is a list of T cell receptor beta chains from one sample in a study of T cell responses to AZD1222 COVID-19 vaccine. This table comes from immunoSEQ multiplex PCR, and its TCRdb copy is limited to in-frame clones, with some not included. Among around 130,000 clones listed, roughly 88% were seen once. The sample here was peripheral blood, taken on day 0 of AZD1222 vaccination. The receptors were sampled from an adult in good health. Each CDR3 is given without its conserved first and last residue. Fields, in order: CDR3 length, clone size, V gene, J gene, CDR3 protein. Rows give clone size only sometimes, using once, few, many, or a class for an expanded clone.

cdr3_length: 11
clone_size: few
v_call: TRBV30
j_call: TRBJ1-2
cdr3_aa: AWSQIGVNGYT

cdr3_length: 14
clone_size: -
v_call: TRBV4-1
j_call: TRBJ2-7
cdr3_aa: ASSHQGLAAAYEQY

cdr3_length: 13
clone_size: -
v_call: TRBV11-2
j_call: TRBJ1-1
cdr3_aa: ASSLRRGGNTEAF

cdr3_length: 12
clone_size: once
v_call: TRBV3-1/TRBV3-2
j_call: TRBJ1-2
cdr3_aa: ASSQDRRGGGYT

cdr3_length: 9
clone_size: -
v_call: TRBV10-3
j_call: TRBJ1-3
cdr3_aa: AISETDTIY

cdr3_length: 11
clone_size: -
v_call: TRBV19
j_call: TRBJ2-3
cdr3_aa: ASSPLPTDTQY

cdr3_length: 12
clone_size: -
v_call: TRBV7-2
j_call: TRBJ2-1
cdr3_aa: ASNERAVYNEQF

cdr3_length: 11
clone_size: -
v_call: TRBV19
j_call: TRBJ1-2
cdr3_aa: ASRVLGKYGYT

cdr3_length: 11
clone_size: -
v_call: TRBV6-5
j_call: TRBJ1-1
cdr3_aa: ASGKGVGTEAF

cdr3_length: 18
clone_size: -
v_call: TRBV4-1
j_call: TRBJ1-5
cdr3_aa: ASSQDGFGQGWNSNQPQH

cdr3_length: 14
clone_size: once
v_call: TRBV6-1
j_call: TRBJ2-7
cdr3_aa: ASSEGPSGRGEEQY

cdr3_length: 13
clone_size: -
v_call: TRBV6-2/TRBV6-3
j_call: TRBJ2-5
cdr3_aa: ASSLLAGVQETQY

cdr3_length: 14
clone_size: -
v_call: TRBV19
j_call: TRBJ2-7
cdr3_aa: ASSAKSGRGTYEQY

cdr3_length: 11
clone_size: -
v_call: TRBV10-3
j_call: TRBJ1-5
cdr3_aa: AITGDVNQPQH

cdr3_length: 11
clone_size: -
v_call: TRBV6-6
j_call: TRBJ1-2
cdr3_aa: ASGSLEHYGYT

cdr3_length: 12
clone_size: -
v_call: TRBV6-2/TRBV6-3
j_call: TRBJ1-1
cdr3_aa: ASSYIETNTEAF

cdr3_length: 11
clone_size: -
v_call: TRBV18
j_call: TRBJ1-1
cdr3_aa: ASSRTGGTEAF

cdr3_length: 12
clone_size: -
v_call: TRBV24-1
j_call: TRBJ2-7
cdr3_aa: ATSDALAVGEQY

cdr3_length: 13
clone_size: -
v_call: TRBV5-1
j_call: TRBJ1-1
cdr3_aa: ASSFRGQGNTEAF

cdr3_length: 10
clone_size: -
v_call: TRBV7-9
j_call: TRBJ1-2
cdr3_aa: ASSPQAYGYT

cdr3_length: 13
clone_size: -
v_call: TRBV7-6
j_call: TRBJ2-7
cdr3_aa: ASSPLAGGGYEQY

cdr3_length: 12
clone_size: -
v_call: TRBV18
j_call: TRBJ2-1
cdr3_aa: ASSPYALSDEQF

cdr3_length: 12
clone_size: once
v_call: TRBV3-1/TRBV3-2
j_call: TRBJ1-1
cdr3_aa: ASSQMGQHTEAF

cdr3_length: 12
clone_size: -
v_call: TRBV9
j_call: TRBJ2-7
cdr3_aa: ASSVAAGGYEQY

cdr3_length: 11
clone_size: -
v_call: TRBV10-3
j_call: TRBJ2-5
cdr3_aa: AIRQGAEETQY

cdr3_length: 12
clone_size: -
v_call: TRBV16
j_call: TRBJ2-7
cdr3_aa: ASRSPGRANEQY

cdr3_length: 10
clone_size: -
v_call: TRBV24-1
j_call: TRBJ2-1
cdr3_aa: ATSDGQMEQF

cdr3_length: 13
clone_size: -
v_call: TRBV5-4
j_call: TRBJ2-3
cdr3_aa: ASSLGLAGTDTQY

cdr3_length: 13
clone_size: once
v_call: TRBV10-2
j_call: TRBJ2-3
cdr3_aa: ASKGSGVTTDTQY

cdr3_length: 10
clone_size: -
v_call: TRBV14
j_call: TRBJ1-5
cdr3_aa: ASSQMGGPQH

cdr3_length: 12
clone_size: -
v_call: TRBV7-2
j_call: TRBJ2-3
cdr3_aa: ASSARGNTDTQY

cdr3_length: 12
clone_size: once
v_call: TRBV9
j_call: TRBJ2-7
cdr3_aa: ASSKSDGAYEQY

cdr3_length: 10
clone_size: -
v_call: TRBV7-2
j_call: TRBJ1-6
cdr3_aa: ASSINNSPLH

cdr3_length: 11
clone_size: -
v_call: TRBV5-4
j_call: TRBJ2-1
cdr3_aa: ASSSSGGDEQF

cdr3_length: 14
clone_size: once
v_call: TRBV4-3
j_call: TRBJ1-1
cdr3_aa: ASSQDGRVVNTEAF

cdr3_length: 14
clone_size: -
v_call: TRBV9
j_call: TRBJ2-1
cdr3_aa: ASSVPQGSIDNEQF

cdr3_length: 12
clone_size: few
v_call: TRBV20-1
j_call: TRBJ1-6
cdr3_aa: SARELDRNSPLH

cdr3_length: 12
clone_size: -
v_call: TRBV5-1
j_call: TRBJ2-2
cdr3_aa: ASSLPGFTGELF

cdr3_length: 12
clone_size: -
v_call: TRBV5-1
j_call: TRBJ2-2
cdr3_aa: ASSPEPGAGELF

cdr3_length: 14
clone_size: -
v_call: TRBV19
j_call: TRBJ1-1
cdr3_aa: ASSARGQLMNTEAF

cdr3_length: 10
clone_size: -
v_call: TRBV2
j_call: TRBJ1-5
cdr3_aa: ASKRENQPQH

cdr3_length: 15
clone_size: few
v_call: TRBV6-6
j_call: TRBJ1-1
cdr3_aa: ASSPGYSPVVNTEAF

cdr3_length: 13
clone_size: few
v_call: TRBV7-3
j_call: TRBJ2-3
cdr3_aa: ASSSLADSTDTQY

cdr3_length: 15
clone_size: -
v_call: TRBV4-3
j_call: TRBJ2-6
cdr3_aa: ASSQVGPLSGANVLT

cdr3_length: 12
clone_size: -
v_call: TRBV6-5
j_call: TRBJ2-3
cdr3_aa: ASSYRGEEDTQY

cdr3_length: 12
clone_size: -
v_call: TRBV3-1/TRBV3-2
j_call: TRBJ1-2
cdr3_aa: ASSQGPGSYGYT